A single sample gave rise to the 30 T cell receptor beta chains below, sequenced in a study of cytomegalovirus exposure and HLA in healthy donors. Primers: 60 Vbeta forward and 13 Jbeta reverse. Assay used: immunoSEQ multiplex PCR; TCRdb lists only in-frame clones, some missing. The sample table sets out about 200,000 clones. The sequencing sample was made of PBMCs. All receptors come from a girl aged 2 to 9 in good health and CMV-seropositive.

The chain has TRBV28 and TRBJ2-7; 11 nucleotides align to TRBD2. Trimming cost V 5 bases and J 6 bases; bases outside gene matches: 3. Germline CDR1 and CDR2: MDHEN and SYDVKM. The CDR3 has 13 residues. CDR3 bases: TGTGCCAGCAGTGTTAGCGGGAGGGTCGAGCAGTACTTC. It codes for CASSVSGRVEQYF.

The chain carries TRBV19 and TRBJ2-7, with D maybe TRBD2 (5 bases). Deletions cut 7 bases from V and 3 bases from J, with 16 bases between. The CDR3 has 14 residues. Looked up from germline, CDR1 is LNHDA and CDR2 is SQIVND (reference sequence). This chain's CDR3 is CASKEGSTHYEQYF. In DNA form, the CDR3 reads TGTGCCAGTAAAGAGGGATCCACTCACTACGAGCAGTACTTC.

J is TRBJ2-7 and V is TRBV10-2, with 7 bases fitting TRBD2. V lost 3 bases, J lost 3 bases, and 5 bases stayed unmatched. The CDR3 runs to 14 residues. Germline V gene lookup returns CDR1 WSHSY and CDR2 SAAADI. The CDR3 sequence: CASSDAGVVYEQYF. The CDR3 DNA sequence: TGCGCCAGCAGTGATGCGGGAGTCGTCTACGAGCAGTACTTC.

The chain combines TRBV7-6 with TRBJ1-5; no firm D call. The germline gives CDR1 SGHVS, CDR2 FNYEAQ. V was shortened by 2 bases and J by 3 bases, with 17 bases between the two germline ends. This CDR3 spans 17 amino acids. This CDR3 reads CASSLLGGSTNNQPQHF. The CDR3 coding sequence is TGTGCCAGCAGCTTATTAGGCGGGTCAACTAACAATCAGCCCCAGCATTTT.

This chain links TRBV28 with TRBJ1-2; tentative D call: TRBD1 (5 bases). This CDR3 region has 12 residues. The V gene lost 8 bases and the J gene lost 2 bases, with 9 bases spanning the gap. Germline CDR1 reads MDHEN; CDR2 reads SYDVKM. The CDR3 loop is CASHDRNYGYTF. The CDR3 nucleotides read TGTGCCAGCCACGACAGAAACTATGGCTACACCTTC.

Here the CDR3 DNA reads TGCAGCGTTTCCCCTAGCGGGAGTAACACCGGGGAGCTGTTTTTT. This translates into CSVSPSGSNTGELFF. This chain joins TRBV29-1 and TRBJ2-2, with 10 positions matching TRBD2. The CDR3 sequence is 15 residues long. The V and J ends lost 5 bases and 2 bases, in that order; junction bases with no gene match: 5. Germline-derived CDR1 and CDR2 are SQVTM and ANQGSEA.

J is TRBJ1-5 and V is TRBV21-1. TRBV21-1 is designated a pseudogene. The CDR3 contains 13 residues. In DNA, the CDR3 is TGTGCCAGCAGCAATGAGGGTAAACAGCCCCAGCATTTT. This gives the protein CASSNEGKQPQHF.

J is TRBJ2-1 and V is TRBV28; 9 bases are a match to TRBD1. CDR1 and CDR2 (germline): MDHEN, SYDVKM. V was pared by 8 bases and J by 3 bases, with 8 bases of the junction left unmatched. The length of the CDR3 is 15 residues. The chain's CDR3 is CASDRGSLNYNEQFF. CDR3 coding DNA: TGTGCCAGCGACAGGGGGTCGCTTAACTACAATGAGCAGTTCTTC. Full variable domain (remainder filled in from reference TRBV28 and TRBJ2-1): DVKVTQSSRYLVKRTGEKVFLECVQDMDHENMFWYRQDPGLGLRLIYFSYDVKMKEKGDIPEGYSVSREKKERFSLILESASTNQTSMYLCASDRGSLNYNEQFFGPGTRLTVL.

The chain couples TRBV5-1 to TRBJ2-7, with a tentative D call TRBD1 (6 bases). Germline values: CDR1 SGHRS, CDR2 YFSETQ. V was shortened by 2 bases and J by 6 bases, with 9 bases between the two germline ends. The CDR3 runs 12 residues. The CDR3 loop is CASSFTGPEQYF. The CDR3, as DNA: TGCGCCAGCAGCTTCACAGGGCCCGAGCAGTACTTC. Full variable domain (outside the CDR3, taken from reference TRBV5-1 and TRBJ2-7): KAGVTQTPRYLIKTRGQQVTLSCSPISGHRSVSWYQQTPGQGLQFLFEYFSETQRNKGNFPGRFSGRQFSNSRSEMNVSTLELGDSALYLCASSFTGPEQYFGPGTRLTVT.

CDR3 in amino acids: CASSLETRQNIQYF. The CDR3 nucleotides are TGCGCCAGCAGCTTGGAGACTAGGCAAAACATTCAGTACTTC. This rearrangement joins TRBV5-1 to TRBJ2-4; D possibly corresponds to TRBD2 (6 bases). The CDR3 totals 14 residues. V lost 0 bases to trimming and J lost 5 bases, with 9 bases between them. Germline CDR1 is SGHRS and CDR2 is YFSETQ.

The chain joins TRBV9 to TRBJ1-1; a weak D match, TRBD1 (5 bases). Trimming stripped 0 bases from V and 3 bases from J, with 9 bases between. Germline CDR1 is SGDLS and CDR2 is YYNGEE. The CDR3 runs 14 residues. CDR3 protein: CASSVGDRYTEAFF. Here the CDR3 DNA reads TGTGCCAGCAGCGTAGGCGACAGATACACTGAAGCTTTCTTT.

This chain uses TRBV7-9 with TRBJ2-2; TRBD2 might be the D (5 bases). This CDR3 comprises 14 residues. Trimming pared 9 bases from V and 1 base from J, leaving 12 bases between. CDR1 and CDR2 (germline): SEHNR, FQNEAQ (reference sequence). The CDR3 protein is CARDPGKNTGELFF. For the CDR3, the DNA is TGTGCCAGGGATCCGGGGAAGAACACCGGGGAGCTGTTTTTT.

This CDR3 reads CASSLFSGDNEQFF. The CDR3 DNA is TGCGCCAGCAGCTTATTTTCAGGGGACAATGAGCAGTTCTTC. This rearrangement joins TRBV5-1 to TRBJ2-1; perhaps TRBD1 as D (6 bases). From germline, CDR1 is SGHRS and CDR2 YFSETQ. The CDR3 is 14 amino acids. V dropped 2 bases and J dropped 5 bases, with 11 bases sitting between them.

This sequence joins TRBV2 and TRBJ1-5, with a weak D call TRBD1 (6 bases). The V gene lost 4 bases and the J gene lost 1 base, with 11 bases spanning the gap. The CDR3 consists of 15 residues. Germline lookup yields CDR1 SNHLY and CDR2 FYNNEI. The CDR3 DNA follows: TGTGCCAGCAGTGGCCGAGGGGGAAGCAATCAGCCCCAGCATTTT. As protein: CASSGRGGSNQPQHF.

The CDR3 protein is CASSSRGTGELFF. The CDR3 DNA reads as TGTGCCAGCAGCTCAAGGGGCACCGGGGAGCTGTTTTTT. This sequence joins TRBV5-6 and TRBJ2-2; TRBD1 is a possible D gene (5 bases). Germline V gene lookup returns CDR1 SGHDT and CDR2 YYEEEE. The CDR3 extends over 13 amino acids. V was clipped by 3 bases and J by 4 bases, with 7 bases between them.

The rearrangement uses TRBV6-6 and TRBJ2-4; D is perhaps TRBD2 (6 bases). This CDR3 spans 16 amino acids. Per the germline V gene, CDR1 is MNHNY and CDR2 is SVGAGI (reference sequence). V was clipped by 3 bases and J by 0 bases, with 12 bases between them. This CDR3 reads CASSYWEVLAKNIQYF. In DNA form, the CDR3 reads TGTGCCAGCAGTTATTGGGAGGTCTTAGCCAAAAACATTCAGTACTTC.

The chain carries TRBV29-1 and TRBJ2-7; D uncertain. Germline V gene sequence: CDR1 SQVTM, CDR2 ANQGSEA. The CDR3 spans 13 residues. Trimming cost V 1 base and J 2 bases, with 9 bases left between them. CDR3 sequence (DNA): TGCAGCGTTGAAGGTGACTCTACCTACGAGCAGTACTTC. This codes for CSVEGDSTYEQYF.

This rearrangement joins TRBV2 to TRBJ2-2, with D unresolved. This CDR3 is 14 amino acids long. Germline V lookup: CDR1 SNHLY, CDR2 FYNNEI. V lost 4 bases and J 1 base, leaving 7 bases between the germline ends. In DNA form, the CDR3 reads TGTGCCAGCAGTGCACAGCAGAACACCGGGGAGCTGTTTTTT. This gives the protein CASSAQQNTGELFF.

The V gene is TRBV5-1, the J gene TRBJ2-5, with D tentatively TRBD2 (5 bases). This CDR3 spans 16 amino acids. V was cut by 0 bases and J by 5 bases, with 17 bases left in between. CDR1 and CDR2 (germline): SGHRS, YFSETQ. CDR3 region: CASSLALADSGETQYF. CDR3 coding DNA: TGCGCCAGCAGCTTGGCTCTAGCCGACTCCGGGGAGACCCAGTACTTC.

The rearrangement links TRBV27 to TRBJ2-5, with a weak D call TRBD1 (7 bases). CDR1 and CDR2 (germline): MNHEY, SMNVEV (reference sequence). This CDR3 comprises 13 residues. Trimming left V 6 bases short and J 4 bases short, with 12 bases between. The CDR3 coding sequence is TGTGCCAGCAGACGACAGGGAGGAGAGACCCAGTACTTC. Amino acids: CASRRQGGETQYF.

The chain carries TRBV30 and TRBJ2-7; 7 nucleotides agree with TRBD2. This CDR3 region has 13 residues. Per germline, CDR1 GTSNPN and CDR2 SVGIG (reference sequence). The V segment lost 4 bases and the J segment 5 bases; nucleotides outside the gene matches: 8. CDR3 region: CAWKTSRPHEQYF. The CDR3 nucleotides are TGTGCCTGGAAGACTAGCCGGCCGCACGAGCAGTACTTC.

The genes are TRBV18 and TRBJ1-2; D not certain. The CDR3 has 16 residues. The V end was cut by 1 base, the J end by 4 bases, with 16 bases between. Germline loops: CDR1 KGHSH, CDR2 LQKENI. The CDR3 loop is CASSPLKRRRFYGYTF. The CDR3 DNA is TGTGCCAGCTCACCACTCAAGCGACGGAGGTTCTATGGCTACACCTTC.

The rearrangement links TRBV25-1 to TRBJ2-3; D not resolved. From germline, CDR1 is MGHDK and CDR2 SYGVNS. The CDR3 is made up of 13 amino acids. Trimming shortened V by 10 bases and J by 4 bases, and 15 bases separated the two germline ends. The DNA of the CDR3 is TGTGCCACCCGCGGTCCCGTGGCAGATACGCAGTATTTT. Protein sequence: CATRGPVADTQYF.

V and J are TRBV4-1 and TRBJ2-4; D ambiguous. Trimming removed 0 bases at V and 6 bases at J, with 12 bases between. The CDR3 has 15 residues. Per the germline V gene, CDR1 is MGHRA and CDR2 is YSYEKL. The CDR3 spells CASSQDSFVGNIQYF. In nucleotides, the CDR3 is TGCGCCAGCAGCCAAGATAGTTTCGTCGGAAACATTCAGTACTTC.

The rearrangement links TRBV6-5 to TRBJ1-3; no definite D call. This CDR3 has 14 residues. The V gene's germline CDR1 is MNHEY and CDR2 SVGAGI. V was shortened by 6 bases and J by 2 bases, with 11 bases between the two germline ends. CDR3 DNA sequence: TGTGCCAGCAGCCGCGCGGCAGCTGGAAACACCATATATTTT. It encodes CASSRAAAGNTIYF.

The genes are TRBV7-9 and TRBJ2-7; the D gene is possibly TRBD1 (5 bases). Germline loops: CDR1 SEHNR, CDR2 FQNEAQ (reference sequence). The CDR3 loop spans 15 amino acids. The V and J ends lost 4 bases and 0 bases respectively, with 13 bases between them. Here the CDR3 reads CASSSYGADSYEQYF. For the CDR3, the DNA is TGTGCCAGCAGCTCCTATGGGGCAGACTCCTACGAGCAGTACTTC.

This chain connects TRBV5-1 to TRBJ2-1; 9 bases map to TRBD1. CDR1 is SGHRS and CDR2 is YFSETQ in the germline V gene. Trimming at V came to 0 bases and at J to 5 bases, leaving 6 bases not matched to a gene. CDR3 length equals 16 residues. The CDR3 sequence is CASSLVYRDRDNEQFF. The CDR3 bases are TGCGCCAGCAGCTTGGTATATAGGGACAGGGACAATGAGCAGTTCTTC.

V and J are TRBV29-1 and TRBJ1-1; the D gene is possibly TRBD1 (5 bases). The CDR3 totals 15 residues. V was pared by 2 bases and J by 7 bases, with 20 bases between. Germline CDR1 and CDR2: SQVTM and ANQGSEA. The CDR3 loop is CSVESPAAGEREAFF. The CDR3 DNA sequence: TGCAGCGTTGAATCCCCCGCCGCGGGGGAGCGTGAAGCTTTCTTT.

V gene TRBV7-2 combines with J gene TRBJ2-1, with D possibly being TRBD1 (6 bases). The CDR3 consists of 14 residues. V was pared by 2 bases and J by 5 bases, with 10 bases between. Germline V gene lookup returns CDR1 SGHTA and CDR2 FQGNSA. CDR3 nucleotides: TGTGCCAGCAGCTTACAAGAGGGGGACAATGAGCAGTTCTTC. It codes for CASSLQEGDNEQFF.

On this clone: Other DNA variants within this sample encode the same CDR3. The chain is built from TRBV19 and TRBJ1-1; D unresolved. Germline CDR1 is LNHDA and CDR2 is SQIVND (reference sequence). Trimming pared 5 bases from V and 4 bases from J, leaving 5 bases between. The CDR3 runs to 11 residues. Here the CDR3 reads CASSRVTEAFF. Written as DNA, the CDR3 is TGTGCCAGTAGTCGAGTCACTGAAGCTTTCTTT. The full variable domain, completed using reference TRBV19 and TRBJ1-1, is DGGITQSPKYLFRKEGQNVTLSCEQNLNHDAMYWYRQDPGQGLRLIYYSQIVNDFQKGDIAEGYSVSREKKESFPLTVTSAQKNPTAFYLCASSRVTEAFFGQGTRLTVV.